This TCR beta chain came from a study of blood T cell repertoires in COVID-19 (dated by TCRdb to about 2020). Background on the whole study: Collaborator samples came from the United States, Italy and Spain and covered acute and convalescent phases of COVID-19. The repertoires were made available in a free public database intended to serve as a resource for research on the immune response to SARS-CoV-2. Where available, HLA class I and class II types were taken from metadata supplied by the sample provider and were not determined by assay-based typing. Subjects who had been exposed to COVID-19, were actively infected with it, or had recovered from it provided the deeply sampled blood TCRbeta repertoires that made up the dataset. Sample metadata almost always included a de-identified subject ID, COVID-19 status, age in years and sex. The samples were drawn from the first 160 participants of the ongoing ImmuneRACE study and from 950 to 1,500 subjects provided by 6 global collaborators. The material from the prospective study consisted of cDNA or gDNA derived from T cells, B-cell-depleted T cells, or PBMCs.

TCRbeta CDR3 regions were amplified from genomic DNA using the immunoSEQ Assay, a bias-controlled multiplex PCR. Under the source paper's analysis protocol: Within the assay, amplification of reference gene primers was used to estimate how many nucleated cells each sample contained. To quantify the absolute abundance of each unique TCRbeta CDR3 rearrangement, sequence reads were collapsed and filtered. For each sample, productive Simpson clonality was calculated as the square root of Simpson's diversity index over productive rearrangements. This is the immuneACCESS table as TCRdb keeps it, with only in-frame sequences that have V and J called. A part of the clones is gone; compared with another copy, unresolved V genes explain less than half, and the rest is unexplained. V, J and clone size reflect that table, while D and trimming were determined from the DNA. The sample contains some 150,000 clones, roughly 84% of them found a single time. The leading ten clones occupy 12% of the sample.

Regarding this clone: Its antigen target is currently unknown. No base-level quality is on record; no much larger clone is a single base apart.

At one collaborating source in Seattle, patients were enrolled during active infection and were followed longitudinally through the course of disease. The collaborating institutions used their own protocols to collect whole blood in K2EDTA tubes. Collaborator samples were shipped for TCRbeta analysis as frozen whole blood, isolated PBMCs, or DNA extracted from either sample type. General conclusions and limits of the study: The quantity of clinical and demographic metadata differed by source and by participant and was supplied without curation.

The receptor was isolated from a woman in her sixties or seventies with COVID-19, enrolled during active disease. The specimen sequenced was peripheral blood.

CDR3 protein: CASRPQGSGNTIYF. The bases are TGTGCCAGTAGACCACAGGGGTCTGGAAACACCATATATTTT. The V and J genes are TRBV19 and TRBJ1-3; a stretch of 7 junction bases matches TRBD1. Including cysteine and phenylalanine, the CDR3 has 14 amino acids. Solely the CDR3 DNA is kept, with 42 bases framed from the first base. V loses 6 bases at its end and J loses 1 base; junction bases beyond the gene matches: 3. The germline V gene (reference sequence) supplies CDR1 LNHDA and CDR2 SQIVND.